The TCR beta chain under discussion was sequenced for a study of beta chain features in type 1 diabetes. Study results and limitations: With patients and controls alike, PCR might favor shorter templates to an equal degree. In every one of the four CD4+ subsets, TCRB CDR3s were moderately but significantly shorter in Type 1 diabetes patients.

CDR1 and CDR2 (germline): GTSNPN, SVGIG (reference sequence). V trimming: 2 bases; J trimming: 7 bases; junction bases outside the gene matches: 7. The CDR3 is 14 residues long. A single heparinised draw of roughly 100 mL on average was taken per donor. Expressed TCRB transcripts were sequenced after all isolated RNA was converted to cDNA. Clones were sequenced by immunoSEQ multiplex PCR, and TCRdb holds only the in-frame ones, with some missing. The profile shows more than 200,000 clones, 16% of them singletons. There are a few counts of this clone. Its antigen is unidentified. Sequencing was performed on naive CD4+ T cells from blood. The chain uses TRBV30 and TRBJ2-1; 8 nucleotides match TRBD2. This TCR came from a man aged 30 to 39 with type 1 diabetes. The CDR3 loop reads CAWSPSGFLNEQFF. Here the CDR3 DNA reads TGTGCCTGGAGTCCTAGCGGGTTTTTGAATGAGCAGTTCTTC.